This T cell receptor beta chain was observed in a study of radiation and T cells in renal cell carcinoma. CDR3 size: 12 residues. The germline CDR1 and CDR2 sequences are MDHEN and SYDVKM. V was trimmed by 6 bases and J by 8 bases, leaving 8 bases between them. About this clone itself: Antigen unknown.

Assay used: immunoSEQ multiplex PCR; TCRdb lists only in-frame clones, some missing. The sample contains approximately 12,000 clones, about 65% of which appear only once. Stated treatment: treatment-naive control, cytoreductive nephrectomy. Control samples are tumors resected by cytoreductive nephrectomy without prior radiation. Control tumors came from a handful of females and 11 males, aged roughly 40 to 82. Regarding the study as a whole: Compared with controls, irradiated tumors had more, larger dominant CDR3 motifs. In nephrectomy-only tumors, top 100 clonotypes averaged approximately 45%, versus around 54% irradiated.

The sequence derives from an elderly woman with renal cell carcinoma. The sample in question was tumor tissue, obtained from a patient whose treatment was nephrectomy without radiotherapy. This chain connects TRBV28 to TRBJ1-6; no clear D. CDR3 nucleotide sequence: TGTGCCAGCAGATTAGACGATTCACCCCTCCACTTT. Protein sequence: CASRLDDSPLHF.